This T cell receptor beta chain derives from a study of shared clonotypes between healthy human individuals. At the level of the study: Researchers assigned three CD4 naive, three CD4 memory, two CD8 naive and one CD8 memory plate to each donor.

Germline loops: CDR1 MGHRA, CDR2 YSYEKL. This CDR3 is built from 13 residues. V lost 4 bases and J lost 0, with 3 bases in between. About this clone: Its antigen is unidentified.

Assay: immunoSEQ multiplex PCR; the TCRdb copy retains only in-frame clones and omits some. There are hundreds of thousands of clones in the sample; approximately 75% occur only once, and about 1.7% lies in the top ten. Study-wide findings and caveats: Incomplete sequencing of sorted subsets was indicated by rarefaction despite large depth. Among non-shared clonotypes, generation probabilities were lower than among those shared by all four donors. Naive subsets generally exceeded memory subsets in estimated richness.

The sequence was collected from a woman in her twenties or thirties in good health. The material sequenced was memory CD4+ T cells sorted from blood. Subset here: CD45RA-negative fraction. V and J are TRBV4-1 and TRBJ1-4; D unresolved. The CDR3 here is CASSLATNEKLFF. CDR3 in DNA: TGCGCCAGCAGCCTTGCAACTAATGAAAAACTGTTTTTT.